This TCR beta chain was documented in a study of blood T cells in healthy people across ages. Together with a sample-barcoded 5' primer, a J-beta primer mix was included in a second PCR lasting roughly 7 to 11 cycles. Via MiXCR, TCRdb re-called the 5' RACE reads, giving one row per CDR3 protein. This table has some 1.8 million distinct CDR3 sequences, 39% appearing once. CDR3 length: 17 residues. Deletions cut 6 bases from V and 3 bases from J, with 18 bases between. This clonotype has more than one count but fewer than ten. This chain uses TRBV12-3 or TRBV12-4 with TRBJ2-6, with D perhaps matching TRBD2 (6 bases). Input material: blood. The sequence came from a human donor in good health. This chain's CDR3 is CASRTLGGPLGANVLTF. CDR3 nucleotides: TGTGCCAGCAGGACCCTCGGGGGTCCACTTGGGGCCAACGTCCTGACTTTC.